This is a list of T cell receptor beta chains from one sample in a study of T-cell reconstitution after alpha-beta-depleted transplantation in children. Via MiXCR, TCRdb re-called the PCR reads, giving one row per CDR3 protein. The sample gives about half a million distinct CDR3 sequences, under 15% of which show up once; roughly 5.4% is in the top ten. The material was PBMCs from the stem cell graft donor, obtained from the stem cell graft. All receptors come from a human donor who donated a stem cell graft to a child with combined immunodeficiency. CDR3s include the opening cysteine and the closing phenylalanine or tryptophan. A D gene is named only where the DNA matches it firmly. The size field is filled for only some rows; it gives once, few, many or a size class.

d_call,v_call,j_call,clone_size,cdr3_aa,cdr3_nt
TRBD1,TRBV12-3/TRBV12-4,TRBJ2-3,-,CASAPDREWTDTQYF,TGTGCCAGCGCACCAGACAGGGAATGGACAGATACGCAGTATTTT
TRBD1,TRBV10-3,TRBJ2-6,-,CAISDFPGTDTSGANVLTF,TGTGCCATCAGTGATTTCCCCGGGACAGACACTTCTGGGGCCAACGTCCTGACTTTC
TRBD2,TRBV10-3,TRBJ2-1,many,CAISDSSGTHNEQFF,TGTGCCATCAGTGACTCTAGCGGGACCCACAATGAGCAGTTCTTC
-,TRBV11-2,TRBJ2-1,-,CASSPHSPVAAPYNEQFF,TGTGCCAGCAGCCCCCACTCCCCCGTGGCAGCCCCCTACAATGAGCAGTTCTTC
-,TRBV7-2,TRBJ2-7,-,CASSLAPTRSYEQYF,TGTGCCAGCAGCTTAGCGCCAACTAGAAGTTACGAGCAGTACTTC
-,TRBV4-3,TRBJ2-7,many,CASSRGSSSYEQYF,TGCGCCAGCAGCCGGGGCTCTAGCTCCTACGAGCAGTACTTC
-,TRBV29-1,TRBJ1-1,-,CSVEEGTMNTEAFF,TGCAGCGTTGAAGAGGGGACAATGAACACTGAAGCTTTCTTT
TRBD1,TRBV11-1,TRBJ1-6,-,CASSLSQQGNSPLHF,TGTGCCAGCAGCTTGTCTCAACAGGGGAATTCACCCCTCCACTTT
TRBD1,TRBV12-3/TRBV12-4,TRBJ1-1,-,CASSPGQGPAEAFF,TGTGCCAGCAGTCCGGGACAGGGTCCCGCTGAAGCTTTCTTT
TRBD2,TRBV27,TRBJ2-7,once,CASSFSGRATGQYF,TGTGCCAGCAGTTTCAGCGGGAGGGCCACCGGGCAGTACTTC
-,TRBV12-3/TRBV12-4,TRBJ1-6,-,CASSVIQGNSPLHF,TGTGCCAGCAGTGTTATTCAGGGGAATTCACCCCTCCACTTT
-,TRBV5-1,TRBJ2-1,many,CASRYTNEQFF,TGCGCCAGCAGATACACCAATGAGCAGTTCTTC
-,TRBV7-2,TRBJ2-5,many,CASSPRAYTSETQYF,TGTGCCAGCAGCCCAAGGGCCTACACCAGTGAGACCCAGTACTTC
TRBD1,TRBV12-3/TRBV12-4,TRBJ1-6,few,CASSNSGGGSPLHF,TGTGCCAGCAGTAACTCAGGGGGAGGATCACCCCTCCACTTT
-,TRBV21-1,TRBJ2-2,many,CASSKGTRRTGELFF,TGTGCCAGCAGCAAAGGGACACGAAGGACCGGGGAGCTGTTTTTT
TRBD2,TRBV27,TRBJ2-1,few,CASSTAGVPNEQFF,TGTGCCAGCAGTACAGCGGGAGTCCCCAATGAGCAGTTCTTC
TRBD2,TRBV6-2/TRBV6-3,TRBJ2-3,few,CASSPRGLAGFYRGTDTQYF,TGTGCCAGCAGTCCCCGGGGCCTAGCGGGATTTTACAGGGGCACAGATACGCAGTATTTT
-,TRBV24-1,TRBJ2-1,many,CATSDSPGHGYNEQFF,TGTGCCACCAGTGATTCACCGGGACACGGATACAATGAGCAGTTCTTC
TRBD1,TRBV20-1,TRBJ1-2,-,CSARDDRAYGYTF,TGCAGTGCTAGAGACGACAGGGCCTATGGCTACACCTTC
-,TRBV20-1,TRBJ2-7,few,CSARNSWGYEQYF,TGCAGTGCTAGAAATTCTTGGGGGTACGAGCAGTACTTC
-,TRBV29-1,TRBJ1-1,many,CSVSPGAGVNTEAFF,TGCAGCGTTTCCCCTGGGGCAGGGGTGAACACTGAAGCTTTCTTT
-,TRBV5-5,TRBJ2-7,many,CASSPWGTGLREQYF,TGTGCCAGCAGCCCGTGGGGTACAGGCTTGAGGGAGCAGTACTTC
-,TRBV20-1,TRBJ2-3,-,CSARSEQGGTDTQYF,TGCAGTGCTAGGAGCGAGCAGGGGGGGACAGATACGCAGTATTTT
-,TRBV12-3/TRBV12-4,TRBJ2-7,-,CASSFALEGRGNAYEQYF,TGTGCCAGCAGTTTCGCTTTGGAGGGCAGAGGGAACGCCTACGAGCAGTACTTC
TRBD1,TRBV11-2,TRBJ2-1,few,CASSLGVSRTGGRVQFF,TGTGCCAGCAGCTTAGGAGTTTCCCGGACAGGGGGCCGAGTGCAGTTCTTC
-,TRBV10-3,TRBJ2-1,-,CATFWDAHNEQFF,TGTGCCACCTTCTGGGACGCACACAATGAGCAGTTCTTC
TRBD2,TRBV12-3/TRBV12-4,TRBJ2-2,many,CASTIRTSGYTGELFF,TGTGCCAGCACCATCCGGACTAGCGGTTACACCGGGGAGCTGTTTTTT
-,TRBV27,TRBJ2-7,few,CASPLHTEASAEQYF,TGTGCCAGCCCCCTTCATACAGAGGCTTCTGCGGAGCAGTACTTC
-,TRBV2,TRBJ2-5,few,CASNRVGETQYF,TGTGCCAGCAACCGGGTCGGCGAGACCCAGTACTTC
-,TRBV10-3,TRBJ1-3,few,CAISESVGRRGNTIYF,TGTGCCATCAGTGAGTCGGTCGGGAGGAGAGGAAACACCATATATTTT
-,TRBV6-1,TRBJ2-3,few,CASSQRRADTQYF,TGTGCCAGCAGCCAAAGGAGGGCAGATACGCAGTATTTT
TRBD1,TRBV19,TRBJ1-1,few,CASSIPDRALEAFF,TGTGCCAGTAGTATCCCGGACAGGGCTCTGGAAGCTTTCTTT
TRBD1,TRBV12-3/TRBV12-4,TRBJ2-7,-,CASTSDRTGEQYF,TGTGCCAGCACCTCGGACAGGACCGGGGAGCAGTACTTC
TRBD1,TRBV6-5,TRBJ1-6,few,CASSSPARDSDNSPLHF,TGTGCCAGCAGTTCCCCCGCCCGGGACAGCGATAATTCACCCCTCCACTTT
-,TRBV29-1,TRBJ2-5,many,CSGLVASRMETQYF,TGCAGCGGGTTGGTAGCTTCAAGGATGGAGACCCAGTACTTC
-,TRBV21-1,TRBJ2-7,-,CASSSRGSDEQYF,TGTGCCAGCAGCTCGCGGGGAAGCGACGAGCAGTACTTC
-,TRBV6-5,TRBJ2-2,-,CASSYSTGGARAGELFF,TGTGCCAGCAGTTACAGCACGGGCGGAGCCCGGGCCGGGGAGCTGTTTTTT
TRBD2,TRBV14,TRBJ2-1,few,CASSPNSGTSYAGNEQFF,TGTGCCAGCAGCCCCAACTCGGGGACTAGCTATGCGGGCAATGAGCAGTTCTTC
-,TRBV28,TRBJ2-5,-,CASSLDRSGTQYF,TGTGCCAGCAGTTTGGATAGGAGTGGGACCCAGTACTTC
-,TRBV15,TRBJ2-7,-,CATSAWARDEQYF,TGTGCCACCAGCGCGTGGGCACGGGACGAGCAGTACTTC
-,TRBV5-1,TRBJ2-1,few,CASSLVPTRQAPPLNEQFF,TGCGCCAGCAGCTTGGTCCCGACCCGACAGGCGCCCCCACTAAATGAGCAGTTCTTC
-,TRBV6-2/TRBV6-3,TRBJ2-1,-,CASGRGEGGNEQFF,TGTGCCAGCGGGAGGGGTGAAGGGGGCAATGAGCAGTTCTTC
-,TRBV12-3/TRBV12-4,TRBJ2-5,many,CASSSAGLRETQYF,TGTGCCAGCAGTTCCGCCGGCCTTCGAGAGACCCAGTACTTC
TRBD2,TRBV18,TRBJ2-7,few,CASSPGTSGTLGEQYF,TGTGCCAGCTCACCCGGTACTAGCGGCACCCTTGGCGAGCAGTACTTC
-,TRBV5-6,TRBJ1-4,many,CASSGGSLSTNEKLFF,TGTGCCAGCAGCGGGGGGAGCCTTTCAACTAATGAAAAACTGTTTTTT
TRBD2,TRBV5-1,TRBJ2-5,-,CASSGGLAGDQETQYF,TGCGCCAGCAGCGGGGGACTAGCGGGGGACCAAGAGACCCAGTACTTC
-,TRBV2,TRBJ2-7,few,CASSDQYEQYF,TGTGCCAGCAGTGATCAATACGAGCAGTACTTC
TRBD1,TRBV3-1,TRBJ2-7,few,CASSPILRRGQGITYEQYF,TGTGCCAGCAGCCCAATTCTGCGGAGGGGACAGGGGATCACCTACGAGCAGTACTTC
TRBD1,TRBV28,TRBJ2-7,many,CASSLPRQGTYEQYF,TGTGCCAGCAGTTTGCCGAGACAGGGAACCTACGAGCAGTACTTC
-,TRBV7-2,TRBJ2-7,few,CASSLRVPGYEQYF,TGTGCCAGCAGCTTACGGGTGCCGGGCTACGAGCAGTACTTC
-,TRBV5-6,TRBJ2-1,many,CASSLVTYNEQFF,TGTGCCAGCAGCTTGGTCACATACAATGAGCAGTTCTTC
-,TRBV12-3/TRBV12-4,TRBJ2-3,few,CASTPEETDTQYF,TGTGCCAGCACCCCGGAGGAAACAGATACGCAGTATTTT
TRBD1,TRBV24-1,TRBJ2-1,-,CATSDLKAGGTSYNEQFF,TGTGCCACCAGTGATTTGAAGGCAGGGGGCACATCCTACAATGAGCAGTTCTTC
-,TRBV12-3/TRBV12-4,TRBJ2-4,-,CASSTRQGPLAKNIQYF,TGTGCCAGCAGTACCCGTCAGGGGCCCCTAGCCAAAAACATTCAGTACTTC
TRBD2,TRBV24-1,TRBJ2-1,-,CATSGPGLYNDEQFF,TGTGCCACCAGTGGTCCGGGACTATACAATGATGAGCAGTTCTTC